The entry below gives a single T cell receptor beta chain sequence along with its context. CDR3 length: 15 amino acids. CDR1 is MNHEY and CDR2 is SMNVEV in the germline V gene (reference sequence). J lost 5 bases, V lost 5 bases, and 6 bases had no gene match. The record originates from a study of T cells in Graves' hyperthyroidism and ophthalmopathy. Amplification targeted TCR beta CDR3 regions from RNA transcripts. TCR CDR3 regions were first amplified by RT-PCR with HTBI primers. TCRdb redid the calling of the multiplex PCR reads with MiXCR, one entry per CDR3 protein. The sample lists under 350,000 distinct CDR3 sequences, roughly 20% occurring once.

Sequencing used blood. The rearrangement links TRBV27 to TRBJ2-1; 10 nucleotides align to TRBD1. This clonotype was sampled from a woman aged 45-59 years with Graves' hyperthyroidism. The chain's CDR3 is CASSPIGQGDNEQFF. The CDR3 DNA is TGTGCCAGCAGTCCGATAGGACAGGGGGACAATGAGCAGTTCTTC.